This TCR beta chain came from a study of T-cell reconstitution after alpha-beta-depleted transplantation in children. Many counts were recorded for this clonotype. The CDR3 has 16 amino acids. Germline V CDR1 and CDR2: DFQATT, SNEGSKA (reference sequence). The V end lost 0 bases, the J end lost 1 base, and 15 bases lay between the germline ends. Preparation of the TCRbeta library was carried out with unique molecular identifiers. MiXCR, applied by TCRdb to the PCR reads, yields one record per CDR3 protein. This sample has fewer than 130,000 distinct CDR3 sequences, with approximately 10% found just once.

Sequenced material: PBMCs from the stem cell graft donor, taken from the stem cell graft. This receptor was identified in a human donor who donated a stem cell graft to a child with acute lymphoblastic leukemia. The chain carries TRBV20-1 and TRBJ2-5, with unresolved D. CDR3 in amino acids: CSARDWRSASQETQYF. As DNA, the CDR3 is TGCAGTGCTAGAGATTGGCGGTCGGCTAGCCAAGAGACCCAGTACTTC.